What follows are 8 T cell receptor beta chains derived from one specimen sequenced in a study of T-cell memory formation after mild COVID-19. TCRdb re-called the 5' RACE reads with MiXCR, one entry per CDR3 protein. In the table there are about 310,000 distinct CDR3 sequences, more than 15% of which are singletons. Input material: PBMCs or a T cell subset sorted from them (not recorded which). These receptors all come from a man younger than 30 who had mild COVID-19 (a few samples of this study predate the infection). Cell type and time point are not known.

A few counts support this clonotype. J is TRBJ2-7 and V is TRBV7-9, with 7 positions matching TRBD1. This CDR3 comprises 15 residues. Germline V gene lookup returns CDR1 SEHNR and CDR2 FQNEAQ (reference sequence). The J segment lost 6 bases and the V segment lost 4 bases, leaving 12 bases of the junction unmatched. The DNA for the CDR3 is TGTGCCAGCAGCTCCAACAGTTTAGGGGGCGGCGAGCAGTACGTC. It translates to CASSSNSLGGGEQYV.

This clonotype was seen more than once but under ten times. V is TRBV10-3 and J is TRBJ2-3; D not resolved. This CDR3 has 14 residues. V lost 10 bases and J 0 bases, leaving 14 bases between the germline ends. In germline, CDR1 is ENHRY, CDR2 SYGVKD. CDR3 in amino acids: CATARALSTDTQYF. CDR3 nucleotide sequence: TGTGCCACCGCTAGGGCACTTAGCACAGATACGCAGTATTTT.

In its sample, this clonotype was seen a few times. The chain combines TRBV12-3 or TRBV12-4 with TRBJ1-3; 7 bases match TRBD1. With V trimmed by 7 bases and J by 1 base, 7 bases remained unmatched. The CDR3 extends over 15 amino acids. The CDR3, as DNA: TGTGCCAGCACCCGGACAGGCACATCTGGAAACACCATATATTTT. Protein: CASTRTGTSGNTIYF.

In its sample, this clonotype was seen a few times. V is TRBV3-1 and J is TRBJ2-7; D is unresolved. CDR1 and CDR2 (germline): LGHDT, YNNKEL (reference sequence). V was clipped by 4 bases and J by 3 bases, with 4 bases between them. This CDR3 has 11 residues. CDR3 nucleotides: TGTGCCAGCAGCCGATTCTACGAGCAGTACTTC. Its protein product is CASSRFYEQYF.

This clonotype was observed a few times. This chain uses TRBV29-1 with TRBJ2-1, with D unclear. The germline CDR1 and CDR2 sequences are SQVTM and ANQGSEA. CDR3 length: 13 amino acids. Deletions cut 6 bases from V and 9 bases from J, with 18 bases between. CDR3 nucleotide sequence: TGCAGCGTCGTCACCTTGGCGGTCCCTGAGCAGTTCTTC. It codes for CSVVTLAVPEQFF.

The J gene is TRBJ1-2, the V gene TRBV29-1, with 7 bases lining up with TRBD1. Per the germline V gene, CDR1 is SQVTM and CDR2 is ANQGSEA. Trimming took 6 bases from V and 7 from J; bases not matched to a gene: 8. CDR3 size: 12 residues. The DNA of the CDR3 is TGCAGCGTGGCCAGGGGGTTCGGTGGCTACACCTTC. Its translation: CSVARGFGGYTF.

This clonotype was picked up a small number of times. The chain is built from TRBV7-9 and TRBJ2-3, with a weak D call TRBD2 (6 bases). Per the germline V gene, CDR1 is SEHNR and CDR2 is FQNEAQ (reference sequence). This CDR3 is 14 amino acids long. V shed 5 bases and J shed 3 bases, with 12 bases lying between them. The CDR3 region is CASSPRDFTDTQYF. The CDR3 DNA is TGTGCCAGCAGCCCCCGGGACTTTACAGATACGCAGTATTTT.

In this sample, this clonotype turned up a few times. The chain is built from TRBV6-5 and TRBJ1-6, with 9 bases that match TRBD1. The CDR3 has 15 residues. Germline V CDR1 and CDR2: MNHEY, SVGAGI. The J segment lost 8 bases and the V segment lost 2 bases, leaving 4 bases of the junction unmatched. The CDR3 loop is CASSYEGQGHSPLHF. Here the CDR3 DNA reads TGTGCCAGCAGTTACGAGGGACAGGGTCATTCACCCCTCCACTTT.